Below are 19 T cell receptor beta chains sequenced from a single sample in a study of T-cell reconstitution after alpha-beta-depleted transplantation in children. TCRbeta library construction was performed incorporating unique molecular identifiers. Each CDR3 protein gets one entry after TCRdb re-called the PCR reads with MiXCR. The sample includes over 200,000 distinct CDR3 sequences, roughly a tenth of them seen just once. The sample consisted of PBMCs, taken before TCRalphabeta/CD19-depleted stem cell transplant. Receptors were obtained from a child under two years old with acute myeloid leukemia, due to receive a stem cell transplant.

This clonotype came up many times. The gene calls are TRBV10-3 and TRBJ2-3; 11 bases line up with TRBD2. V lost 5 bases, J lost 2 bases, and 3 bases stayed unmatched. This CDR3 comprises 15 residues. CDR1 ENHRY and CDR2 SYGVKD come from the germline V gene. CDR3 sequence reads: CAISRLAGNTDTQYF. The CDR3 region has the DNA TGTGCCATCAGTCGACTAGCGGGAAACACAGATACGCAGTATTTT.

This clonotype was recorded at least ten times. Because the CDR3 is missing its conserved closing phenylalanine or tryptophan, this is likely a read error. The chain has TRBV5-5 and TRBJ1-1; D is ambiguous. The CDR3 totals 13 residues. With 1 base removed from V and 3 bases from J, the gap between germline ends came to 7 bases. Germline values: CDR1 SGHKS, CDR2 YYEKEE (reference sequence). This CDR3 is CASSLIGDTEAFL. The DNA for the CDR3 is TGTGCCAGCAGCTTGATCGGAGACACTGAAGCTTTCCTT.

As concerns this clonotype: Mismatch with germline at one junction end may stem from a read error. The gene calls are TRBV9 and TRBJ2-3; no definite D call. CDR3 size: 12 residues. Germline CDR1 SGDLS, CDR2 YYNGEE. DNA of the CDR3: TGTGTCAGCAGCGCACTTTCAGATACGCAGTATTTT. Translated, it gives CVSSALSDTQYF.

In this sample, this clonotype turned up many times. This sequence joins TRBV7-8 and TRBJ2-5; D might be TRBD1 (6 bases). The germline V gene encodes CDR1 SGHVS and CDR2 FQNEAQ. The CDR3 is 16 amino acids. Trimming shortened V by 5 bases and J by 5 bases, and 21 bases separated the two germline ends. The CDR3 nucleotides are TGTGCCAGCAGCCCAACCCGGGACATATTCCGTGAGACCCAGTACTTC. The encoded protein is CASSPTRDIFRETQYF. The entire variable domain, with the rest obtained from reference TRBV7-8 and TRBJ2-5, is as follows: GAGVSQSPRYKVAKRGQDVALRCDPISGHVSLFWYQQALGQGPEFLTYFQNEAQLDKSGLPSDRFFAERPEGSVSTLKIQRTQQEDSAVYLCASSPTRDIFRETQYFGPGTRLLVL.

This clonotype has a count of ten or more. The genes are TRBV7-2 and TRBJ2-1; possibly TRBD2 for D (5 bases). The CDR3 is made up of 13 amino acids. Germline lookup yields CDR1 SGHTA and CDR2 FQGNSA. V was clipped by 4 bases and J by 2 bases, with 6 bases between them. The CDR3 region is CASSSGTYNEQFF. For the CDR3, the DNA is TGTGCCAGCAGCTCCGGGACCTACAATGAGCAGTTCTTC.

This clonotype was detected a few times. CDR3 coding DNA: TGCAGCGTCGCCGGGACAGGAGGTTCCTACGAGCAGTACTTC. Protein sequence: CSVAGTGGSYEQYF. V is TRBV29-1 and J is TRBJ2-7; the match to TRBD1 covers 8 bases. CDR1 and CDR2 from the germline V gene are SQVTM and ANQGSEA. The junction had 8 bases not matched to a gene; V was cut back by 6 bases and J by 1 base. This CDR3 has 14 residues.

This clonotype has ten or more counts. The chain joins TRBV10-3 to TRBJ1-1, with a possible D match to TRBD1 (5 bases). The germline V and J ends were trimmed by 4 bases and 8 bases, with 11 bases remaining between them. Germline V gene lookup returns CDR1 ENHRY and CDR2 SYGVKD. CDR3 length: 12 amino acids. CDR3 coding DNA: TGTGCCATCAGTGCCAGGGTTTGGGAAGCTTTCTTT. The encoded protein is CAISARVWEAFF.

There are many counts of this clonotype. This chain joins TRBV14 and TRBJ1-5; the D gene is possibly TRBD1 (6 bases). This CDR3 region has 17 residues. Trimming left V 1 base short and J 2 bases short, with 15 bases between. Germline values: CDR1 SGHDN, CDR2 FVKESK. The DNA for the CDR3 is TGTGCCAGCAGCCAAGGACAGGCCGCTTGGCGCAATCAGCCCCAGCATTTT. Protein sequence: CASSQGQAAWRNQPQHF.

This clonotype showed up many times. V and J are TRBV5-1 and TRBJ2-5; TRBD2 aligns across 12 bases. There are 16 residues in the CDR3. Trimming at V came to 6 bases and at J to 5 bases, leaving 11 bases not matched to a gene. Looked up from germline, CDR1 is SGHRS and CDR2 is YFSETQ. This chain's CDR3 is CASNPLTSGSKETQYF. The CDR3 DNA reads TGCGCCAGCAACCCTTTGACTAGCGGGAGCAAGGAGACCCAGTACTTC.

This clonotype was recorded at least ten times. The J gene is TRBJ2-1, the V gene TRBV5-5; the D gene is possibly TRBD1 (6 bases). Germline-derived CDR1 and CDR2 are SGHKS and YYEKEE (reference sequence). The CDR3 spans 15 residues. Trimming took 5 bases from V and 1 from J, leaving 13 bases between them. The CDR3 DNA reads TGTGCCAGCAGATTCGGACAGAGGTCCTACAATGAGCAGTTCTTC. Translated, it gives CASRFGQRSYNEQFF.

This clonotype was counted at least ten times. This chain links TRBV27 with TRBJ1-5, with D hard to call. With 3 bases removed from V and 2 bases from J, the gap between germline ends came to 11 bases. CDR3 size: 15 residues. CDR1 MNHEY and CDR2 SMNVEV come from the germline V gene (reference sequence). The CDR3 loop is CASSLFGRGNQPQHF. The CDR3 nucleotides are TGTGCCAGCAGTTTGTTCGGACGTGGCAATCAGCCCCAGCATTTT.

About this clonotype: A read error may explain this, as a much larger clone is one base away. The V gene is TRBV20-1, the J gene TRBJ2-7, with 7 bases aligning to TRBD2. Germline lookup yields CDR1 DFQATT and CDR2 SNEGSKA (reference sequence). The CDR3 sequence is 16 residues long. J was trimmed by 5 bases and V by 7 bases; bases with no gene match: 20. This chain's CDR3 is CSVRRERTGGGNEQYF. DNA of the CDR3: TGCAGTGTTCGCAGGGAGCGGACGGGAGGTGGAAACGAGCAGTACTTC.

This clonotype was observed many times. This chain connects TRBV7-2 to TRBJ2-7; 9 nucleotides align to TRBD1. V was clipped by 1 base and J by 2 bases; unmatched bases: 3. The CDR3 has 15 amino acids. Germline V lookup: CDR1 SGHTA, CDR2 FQGNSA. In DNA, the CDR3 is TGTGCCAGCAGCTTAGGTGGGACAGGGACCTACGAGCAGTACTTC. It yields the protein CASSLGGTGTYEQYF.

About this clonotype itself: This sequence may be a read error, since a much larger clone differs from it by one base. The chain employs TRBV18 and TRBJ2-1; no definite D call. The germline V gene has CDR1 KGHSH and CDR2 LQKENI. The CDR3 consists of 11 residues. This CDR3 is CANSPQVEQFF. The CDR3 nucleotides are TGTGCCAACTCACCACAAGTAGAGCAGTTCTTC.

This clonotype was detected ten times or more. The gene calls are TRBV5-1 and TRBJ2-1, with a possible D match to TRBD2 (5 bases). CDR1 and CDR2 from the germline V gene are SGHRS and YFSETQ. V shed 4 bases and J shed 7 bases, with 12 bases lying between them. The CDR3 contains 13 residues. CDR3 coding DNA: TGCGCCAGCAGCGGTGGCGGGCGGAATGAGCAGTTCTTC. Amino acids: CASSGGGRNEQFF.

This clonotype was found a few times. The rearrangement joins TRBV7-6 to TRBJ2-5; no definite D call. The V end lost 1 base, the J end lost 5 bases, and 14 bases lay between the germline ends. The CDR3 runs 15 residues. Germline V gene sequence: CDR1 SGHVS, CDR2 FNYEAQ. CDR3 in DNA: TGTGCCAGCAGCTTAGTACCGGGCAGGCGGGAGACCCAGTACTTC. It translates to CASSLVPGRRETQYF.

This clonotype was counted ten times or more. V and J are TRBV5-1 and TRBJ2-7; 7 bases are a match to TRBD2. Germline V gene sequence: CDR1 SGHRS, CDR2 YFSETQ. J lost 2 bases, V lost 4 bases, and 12 bases had no gene match. This CDR3 contains 16 residues. DNA for the CDR3: TGCGCCAGCAGCCCCGATCTAGCGGTGAGGACCTACGAGCAGTACTTC. It is translated as CASSPDLAVRTYEQYF.

Note on this clonotype: A much larger clone differs from this one at a single base, so this may be a read error. CDR3 in amino acids: CASSPGDRVGEQYF. CDR3 DNA sequence: TGTGCCAGCAGCCCGGGAGACAGGGTGGGCGAGCAGTACTTC. This rearrangement joins TRBV12-3 or TRBV12-4 to TRBJ2-7; TRBD1 might be the D (7 bases). Trimming left V 6 bases short and J 6 bases short, with 18 bases between. The CDR3 totals 14 residues.

This clonotype was detected ten times or more. J is TRBJ1-1 and V is TRBV30; the D is unclear. Trimming took 4 bases from V and 6 from J, leaving 15 bases between them. This CDR3 spans 13 amino acids. CDR1 is GTSNPN, CDR2 SVGIG, per germline (reference sequence). As DNA, the CDR3 is TGTGCCTGGACACTATCCCTGAGGCCTGAAGCTTTCTTT. Encoded protein: CAWTLSLRPEAFF.